This T cell receptor beta chain was captured by sequencing in a study of T-cell reconstitution after alpha-beta-depleted transplantation in children. Study-wide results and caveats: Certain patients had high TCRbeta diversity at day 60, and it came from recipient T cells and thymic progenitors that survived. Newly produced T cells mostly accounted for T-cell counts and diversity one year post-transplant. Several hundred expanded graft clones reportedly gave rise to the alpha-beta T cells present about two months after transplant.

V was pared by 4 bases and J by 4 bases, with 13 bases between. This CDR3 region has 14 residues. Germline V gene data show CDR1 as SGHRS and CDR2 as YFSETQ. During its preparation, the TCRbeta library received unique molecular identifiers. Via MiXCR, TCRdb re-called the PCR reads, giving one row per CDR3 protein. The repertoire consists of more than 15,000 distinct CDR3 sequences, with over 5% occurring once and the leading ten covering 5.5% to 8.5%. This clonotype is medium-sized (0.01 to 0.1%) in the sample. Its antigen is not known. The TCR sequence derives from a boy younger than 18 with acute lymphoblastic leukemia, due to receive a stem cell transplant. This chain links TRBV5-1 with TRBJ2-3; tentative D call: TRBD1 (5 bases). Material: PBMCs, obtained before TCRalphabeta/CD19-depleted stem cell transplant. Here the CDR3 reads CASSVRVPADTQYF. Written as DNA, the CDR3 is TGCGCCAGCAGCGTCAGGGTCCCTGCAGATACGCAGTATTTT.